Each of the 9 T cell receptor beta chains below was sequenced from the same sample in a study of identical twins. From the 5' RACE reads, TCRdb called clonotypes with MiXCR, one entry per CDR3 protein. This table holds 400,000 to 600,000 distinct CDR3 sequences, approximately 20% found once. The same specimen was also included in a second study, on yellow fever vaccine responses in identical twins.

Sequenced sample: CD4+ T cells sorted from blood. The source of these receptors is a woman between 18 and 29 years old in good health.

This CDR3 is CASSLGTGTGNYGYTF. The CDR3, as DNA: TGCGCCAGCAGCTTGGGTACCGGGACAGGGAACTATGGCTACACCTTC. The V gene is TRBV5-1, the J gene TRBJ1-2, with 9 nucleotides matching TRBD1. With V trimmed by 0 bases and J by 2 bases, 5 bases remained unmatched. Germline V gives CDR1 SGHRS, CDR2 YFSETQ. The length of the CDR3 is 16 residues. The full variable domain, in which reference TRBV5-1 and TRBJ1-2 provide the parts outside the CDR3, is KAGVTQTPRYLIKTRGQQVTLSCSPISGHRSVSWYQQTPGQGLQFLFEYFSETQRNKGNFPGRFSGRQFSNSRSEMNVSTLELGDSALYLCASSLGTGTGNYGYTFGSGTRLTVV.

This clonotype was counted between two and nine times. The CDR3 nucleotides read TGCGCCAGCGCGGCGGGACTTCAAGAGACCCAGTACTTC. Its translation is CASAAGLQETQYF. This sequence joins TRBV5-1 and TRBJ2-5; tentatively, D is TRBD2 (6 bases). Germline CDR1 and CDR2: SGHRS and YFSETQ. V lost 7 bases, J lost 2 bases, and 12 bases lay in between. The CDR3 runs 13 residues. Full variable domain (remainder filled in from reference TRBV5-1 and TRBJ2-5): KAGVTQTPRYLIKTRGQQVTLSCSPISGHRSVSWYQQTPGQGLQFLFEYFSETQRNKGNFPGRFSGRQFSNSRSEMNVSTLELGDSALYLCASAAGLQETQYFGPGTRLLVL.

V usage is TRBV5-6 and J usage is TRBJ2-7; TRBD1 agrees at 7 bases. This CDR3 has 13 residues. V trimming: 1 base; J trimming: 6 bases; junction bases outside the gene matches: 4. The germline CDR1 and CDR2 sequences are SGHDT and YYEEEE. Here the CDR3 reads CASSLRRTGEQYV. The CDR3 DNA is TGTGCCAGCAGCTTGCGACGGACAGGCGAGCAGTACGTC.

This clonotype occurred a few times. The chain uses TRBV10-3 and TRBJ2-3, with 10 bases matching TRBD2. J gave up 2 bases and V 10 bases, and 6 bases lay outside the gene matches. The V gene's germline CDR1 is ENHRY and CDR2 SYGVKD. The CDR3 runs 14 residues. The CDR3 DNA sequence: TGTGCCACCAAGAGCGGGGGGGTCACAGATACGCAGTATTTT. It is translated as CATKSGGVTDTQYF.

The rearrangement links TRBV3-1 to TRBJ2-7; TRBD2 matches at 13 bases. Germline CDR1 and CDR2: LGHDT and YNNKEL (reference sequence). The CDR3 has 15 residues. The J segment lost 5 bases and the V segment lost 3 bases, leaving 4 bases of the junction unmatched. The CDR3, as DNA: TGTGCCAGCAGCCAGACGGGACTAGCGGGGAACGAGCAGTACGTC. Its translation is CASSQTGLAGNEQYV.

The chain recombines TRBV11-2 with TRBJ1-4; 7 bases map to TRBD1. The length of the CDR3 is 15 residues. The trim removed 2 bases at V and 7 bases at J, leaving 7 bases unmatched. Germline V gene data show CDR1 as SGHAT and CDR2 as FQNNGV. In nucleotides, the CDR3 is TGTGCCAGCAGCTTACTGGGGCAGGGGGGTGAAAAACTGTTTTTT. Translated: CASSLLGQGGEKLFF. Together with reference TRBV11-2 and TRBJ1-4, the CDR3 gives the full variable domain: EAGVAQSPRYKIIEKRQSVAFWCNPISGHATLYWYQQILGQGPKLLIQFQNNGVVDDSQLPKDRFSAERLKGVDSTLKIQPAKLEDSAVYLCASSLLGQGGEKLFFGSGTQLSVL.

The chain joins TRBV7-8 to TRBJ2-5; the D gene is possibly TRBD2 (7 bases). CDR3 length equals 16 residues. The germline V and J ends were trimmed by 4 bases and 3 bases, with 18 bases remaining between them. CDR1 and CDR2 from the germline V gene are SGHVS and FQNEAQ. In DNA form, the CDR3 reads TGTGCCAGCAGCTCGAGAGGACTAGGGGGAGAAGAGACCCAGTACTTC. It translates to CASSSRGLGGEETQYF.

The chain carries TRBV27 and TRBJ1-6, with no clear D. The CDR3 loop spans 14 amino acids. Trimming shortened V by 4 bases and J by 0 bases, and 4 bases separated the two germline ends. Germline V gene sequence: CDR1 MNHEY, CDR2 SMNVEV (reference sequence). The chain's CDR3 is CASSSASYNSPLHF. CDR3 bases: TGTGCCAGCAGTTCAGCCTCCTATAATTCACCCCTCCACTTT.

The chain joins TRBV6-5 to TRBJ2-2; 7 bases are shared with TRBD2. This CDR3 comprises 17 residues. Germline loops: CDR1 MNHEY, CDR2 SVGAGI. After removal of 4 bases from V and 5 bases from J, the junction contained 13 bases not matched to a gene. CDR3 sequence (DNA): TGTGCCAGCAGTTCTCGGTTAGGTCAGGGAGGGACCGGGGAGCTGTTTTTT. Amino acids: CASSSRLGQGGTGELFF.